Following are 20 T cell receptor beta chains from one sample sequenced in a study of PD-1 blockade in classical Hodgkin lymphoma. Data came from immunoSEQ multiplex PCR; TCRdb stores just in-frame clones and leaves some out. Counted here are some 20,000 clones, more than 75% occurring once; the ten biggest clones make up around 20%. As for time point: cycle 4 day 1 (C4D1), after 6 weeks of nivolumab. All the patients suffered relapse after autologous stem cell transplantation, and brentuximab vedotin exposure differed. The sample consisted of peripheral blood mononuclear cells (PBMCs), taken before the fourth cycle of nivolumab. These receptors originate from a human donor with classical Hodgkin lymphoma.

The V and J genes are TRBV4-3 and TRBJ2-7, with 7 bases matching TRBD1. With V trimmed by 4 bases and J by 3 bases, 9 bases remained unmatched. The CDR3 consists of 15 residues. Per the germline V gene, CDR1 is LGHNA and CDR2 is YSLEER. CDR3 nucleotide sequence: TGCGCCAGCAGCCTGTCACAGGGGAGCTTCTACGAGCAGTACTTC. Protein product: CASSLSQGSFYEQYF.

The CDR3: CASSEEGLLNVLTF. The CDR3 coding sequence is TGTGCCAGCAGTGAAGAGGGACTGTTGAACGTCCTGACTTTC. The chain joins TRBV2 to TRBJ2-6; maybe TRBD2 (6 bases). Germline values: CDR1 SNHLY, CDR2 FYNNEI. V lost 1 base, J lost 10 bases, and 11 bases lay in between. CDR3 length equals 14 residues.

The chain recombines TRBV11-2 with TRBJ2-3; D is unresolved. V gave up 3 bases and J gave up 7 bases, with 17 bases separating them. CDR3 length: 15 residues. The germline CDR1 and CDR2 sequences are SGHAT and FQNNGV. In DNA, the CDR3 is TGTGCCAGCAGCTTTCTTAGTTTACCGCCAAATACGCAGTATTTT. This gives the protein CASSFLSLPPNTQYF.

This sequence joins TRBV11-1 and TRBJ2-7; 7 positions agree with TRBD1. The junction had 6 bases not matched to a gene; V was cut back by 4 bases and J by 0 bases. Germline V gene sequence: CDR1 SGHAT, CDR2 FQDESV (reference sequence). This CDR3 contains 15 residues. CDR3 sequence: CASSYLQGPSYEQYF. The CDR3, as DNA: TGTGCCAGCAGCTACCTACAGGGGCCCTCCTACGAGCAGTACTTC.

V is TRBV28 and J is TRBJ2-7, with a possible D match to TRBD2 (8 bases). Germline CDR1 and CDR2: MDHEN and SYDVKM. V lost 6 bases and J 7 bases, leaving 22 bases between the germline ends. The CDR3 is 15 amino acids. This CDR3 reads CASSLSGAPTGEQYF. The CDR3 DNA reads TGTGCCAGCAGCCTTAGCGGGGCCCCGACAGGGGAGCAGTACTTC.

In the case of this clone: The same CDR3 is also encoded by other DNA sequences in this sample. The CDR3, as DNA: TGTGCCAGTAGTATTCGAGGCCTCGGGCAGCCCCAGCATTTT. Protein product: CASSIRGLGQPQHF. J is TRBJ1-5 and V is TRBV19, with no clear D. Trimming took off 3 bases at V and 7 bases at J, with 13 bases between the two ends. Germline V CDR1 and CDR2: LNHDA, SQIVND (reference sequence). CDR3 size: 14 residues.

The rearrangement links TRBV5-1 to TRBJ1-2; D is unresolved. CDR1 is SGHRS, CDR2 YFSETQ, per germline. The CDR3 is 12 residues long. The V end lost 5 bases, the J end lost 7 bases, and 12 bases lay between the germline ends. This CDR3 is CASREGLAGYTF. The CDR3, as DNA: TGCGCCAGCAGAGAGGGTCTCGCTGGCTACACCTTC.

The sample holds a few counts of this clone. The chain employs TRBV7-8 and TRBJ2-6, with D tentatively TRBD1 (6 bases). Germline lookup yields CDR1 SGHVS and CDR2 FQNEAQ. CDR3 size: 17 residues. The ends were cut back, 5 bases at V and 0 bases at J, with 14 bases in the middle. The CDR3 sequence: CASSADRYFSGANVLTF. The CDR3 nucleotides are TGTGCCAGCAGCGCGGACAGATATTTCTCTGGGGCCAACGTCCTGACTTTC.

The CDR3: CATSREWINEKLFF. CDR3 nucleotides: TGTGCCACCAGCAGAGAATGGATCAATGAAAAACTGTTTTTT. The chain links TRBV15 to TRBJ1-4; no reliable D call. CDR3 size: 14 residues. V lost 0 bases, J lost 5 bases, and 7 bases lay in between. Germline CDR1 LNHNV, CDR2 YYDKDF (reference sequence).

The V call is TRBV7-2, the J call TRBJ1-1, with D unresolved. V dropped 1 base and J dropped 0 bases, with 9 bases sitting between them. This CDR3 is 15 amino acids long. Germline V lookup: CDR1 SGHTA, CDR2 FQGNSA. The CDR3 nucleotides read TGTGCCAGCAGCTTAGGCGGTGCCGTGAACACTGAAGCTTTCTTT. Amino acids: CASSLGGAVNTEAFF.

A word on this clone: The sample has other DNA sequences that encode this CDR3 too. V usage is TRBV19 and J usage is TRBJ1-6; D is perhaps TRBD1 (5 bases). The V gene's germline CDR1 is LNHDA and CDR2 SQIVND (reference sequence). V gave up 3 bases and J gave up 6 bases, with 9 bases separating them. The CDR3 runs 14 residues. The CDR3 DNA sequence: TGTGCCAGTAGTATTAGGGGCCCTAATTCACCCCTCCACTTT. This gives the protein CASSIRGPNSPLHF. The entire variable domain, with the rest obtained from reference TRBV19 and TRBJ1-6, is as follows: DGGITQSPKYLFRKEGQNVTLSCEQNLNHDAMYWYRQDPGQGLRLIYYSQIVNDFQKGDIAEGYSVSREKKESFPLTVTSAQKNPTAFYLCASSIRGPNSPLHFGNGTRLTVT.

The chain couples TRBV2 to TRBJ1-6; weak D call: TRBD1 (5 bases). This CDR3 contains 14 residues. Germline assignment: CDR1 SNHLY and CDR2 FYNNEI. The V end was cut by 1 base, the J end by 9 bases, with 10 bases between. The CDR3 DNA reads as TGTGCCAGCAGTGAAGAGGGGCGAGCTTCACCCCTCCACTTT. Encoded protein: CASSEEGRASPLHF. The full variable domain, rest sourced from reference TRBV2 and TRBJ1-6, is EPEVTQTPSHQVTQMGQEVILRCVPISNHLYFYWYRQILGQKVEFLVSFYNNEISEKSEIFDDQFSVERPDGSNFTLKIRSTKLEDSAMYFCASSEEGRASPLHFGNGTRLTVT.

The rearrangement joins TRBV4-3 to TRBJ2-1, with TRBD2 matching over 7 bases. J was trimmed by 9 bases and V by 10 bases; bases with no gene match: 21. Germline lookup yields CDR1 LGHNA and CDR2 YSLEER. The CDR3 covers 16 residues. The CDR3 is CANYIPKAGEGGEQFF. CDR3 DNA: TGCGCCAACTATATTCCCAAGGCGGGAGAGGGAGGTGAGCAGTTCTTC.

The chain combines TRBV25-1 with TRBJ1-5; D gene uncertain. Between the trimmed V and J ends, which lost 5 bases and 2 bases, there was a span of 4 bases. The CDR3 contains 12 residues. Per germline, CDR1 MGHDK and CDR2 SYGVNS. CDR3 in amino acids: CASSWGNQPQHF. DNA for the CDR3: TGTGCCAGCAGTTGGGGCAATCAGCCCCAGCATTTT.

With regard to this clone: A read error may produce the germline difference seen at one junction end. The same CDR3 arises from other DNA sequences in this sample as well. V gene TRBV27 combines with J gene TRBJ1-6; D uncertain. Looked up from germline, CDR1 is MNHEY and CDR2 is SMNVEV (reference sequence). The CDR3 sequence is 12 residues long. In DNA form, the CDR3 reads TGTGCCAGCAGCCCTTCGTTGTCACCTCTCCACTTT. It yields the protein CASSPSLSPLHF.

The chain recombines TRBV6-5 with TRBJ2-2, with D possibly being TRBD1 (6 bases). The CDR3 loop spans 16 amino acids. Deletions cut 2 bases from V and 1 base from J, with 11 bases between. Germline CDR1 MNHEY, CDR2 SVGAGI. CDR3 DNA: TGTGCCAGCAGTTACCTCGCGACAGGGAACACCGGGGAGCTGTTTTTT. This codes for CASSYLATGNTGELFF.

This chain uses TRBV7-9 with TRBJ2-1, with 9 positions matching TRBD2. The V gene end was trimmed by 5 bases and the J gene end by 9 bases; junction bases not matched to a gene: 8. Germline lookup yields CDR1 SEHNR and CDR2 FQNEAQ (reference sequence). The CDR3 runs to 14 residues. CDR3 DNA sequence: TGTGCCAGCAGCGTCGCGGGGGGGGCGGGTGAGCAGTTCTTC. It encodes CASSVAGGAGEQFF.

CDR3: CASSLDGTNEKLFF. CDR3 DNA sequence: TGTGCCAGTAGTTTGGACGGTACTAATGAAAAACTGTTTTTT. The V gene is TRBV19, the J gene TRBJ1-4; D is uncertain. There are 14 residues in the CDR3. V gave up 5 bases and J gave up 2 bases, with 9 bases separating them. In germline, CDR1 is LNHDA, CDR2 SQIVND (reference sequence).

This clone came up a few times. V and J are TRBV5-6 and TRBJ2-1; D is ambiguous. This CDR3 is built from 11 residues. Germline CDR1 SGHDT, CDR2 YYEEEE. V was cut by 4 bases and J by 4 bases, with 3 bases left in between. The CDR3 DNA sequence: TGTGCCAGCAGCCAATACAATGAGCAGTTCTTC. This translates into CASSQYNEQFF.

The V and J genes are TRBV2 and TRBJ1-2; TRBD1 aligns across 7 bases. The CDR3 has 13 residues. Germline V lookup: CDR1 SNHLY, CDR2 FYNNEI. J lost 3 bases, V lost 3 bases, and 1 base had no gene match. DNA of the CDR3: TGTGCCAGCAGTGACGGGACAGACTATGGCTACACCTTC. Protein sequence: CASSDGTDYGYTF.